This T cell receptor (beta chain) derives from a study of radiation and T cells in renal cell carcinoma. Findings and limits, study-wide: Top tumor clonotypes rose in blood 2 weeks post-radiation, then contracted.

Only in-frame clones appear in the TCRdb table, and some are missing; sequencing was by immunoSEQ multiplex PCR. The sample yields about 150,000 clones, approximately 86% seen once. This clone was counted a single time. Antigen specificity is unknown. The CDR3 consists of 13 residues. Germline V lookup: CDR1 KGHSH, CDR2 LQKENI. With 4 bases removed from V and 0 bases from J, the gap between germline ends came to 6 bases. Time point: blood 4 weeks post-SBRT, at nephrectomy. The treatment: 15 Gy SBRT to primary tumor, nephrectomy 4 weeks later. Nephrectomy followed 15 Gy stereotactic body radiation by 4 weeks.

The clonotype comes from a woman in her forties or fifties with renal cell carcinoma. The J gene is TRBJ1-1, the V gene TRBV18; D remains unclear. The sequenced sample was blood, obtained from a patient whose treatment included radiotherapy and nephrectomy. DNA of the CDR3: TGTGCCAGCTCACAGGAGATGAACACTGAAGCTTTCTTT. This encodes CASSQEMNTEAFF.